Only one count was recorded for the clone carrying this TCR beta chain. This sample was included in a study of blood T cell repertoires in COVID-19. Germline CDR1 is SGHTA and CDR2 is FQGNSA. This CDR3 has 16 residues. The V gene lost 3 bases and the J gene lost 2 bases, with 17 bases spanning the gap. The method was immunoSEQ multiplex PCR; TCRdb's version includes in-frame clones alone and lacks a portion of them. The table has approximately 210,000 clones, roughly nine tenths seen once. This chain connects TRBV7-2 to TRBJ2-7, with D tentatively TRBD2 (5 bases). The source material was peripheral blood. The sequence was collected from an older woman with acute or convalescent COVID-19. As DNA, the CDR3 is TGTGCCAGCAGCTTTATGCGACGGACTGGGGCCTACGAGCAGTACTTC. It encodes CASSFMRRTGAYEQYF.